This passage covers 10 T cell receptor beta chains from one sample sequenced in a study of blood T cells in healthy people across ages. The second PCR ran roughly 7 to 12 cycles with a sample-barcoded 5' primer and J-beta primers. TCRdb fed the 5' RACE reads into MiXCR, producing one record per CDR3 protein. The top ten clones hold roughly 22% of a sample with roughly 800,000 distinct CDR3 sequences, 58% of them seen once. The sample was blood. The receptors derive from a man aged 25-45 years in good health.

This chain joins TRBV4-1 and TRBJ2-2, with a tentative D call TRBD1 (6 bases). Per germline, CDR1 MGHRA and CDR2 YSYEKL. V lost 2 bases and J lost 4, with 11 bases in between. The CDR3 sequence is 15 residues long. The CDR3, as DNA: TGCGCCAGCAGCCAACCAGGCAGGGGCACCGGGGAGCTGTTTTTT. Encoded protein: CASSQPGRGTGELFF.

The V and J genes are TRBV15 and TRBJ2-4; a weak D match, TRBD1 (6 bases). Looked up from germline, CDR1 is LNHNV and CDR2 is YYDKDF (reference sequence). The CDR3 sequence is 18 residues long. V lost 0 bases, J lost 0 bases, and 15 bases lay in between. The CDR3 loop is CATSREPDRSLAKNIQYF. The CDR3 region has the DNA TGTGCCACCAGCAGAGAACCCGACAGGAGTCTAGCCAAAAACATTCAGTACTTC.

J is TRBJ2-1 and V is TRBV7-2, with D perhaps TRBD1 or TRBD2 (5 bases each). Germline CDR1 and CDR2: SGHTA and FQGNSA. The germline V and J ends were trimmed by 1 base and 2 bases, with 9 bases remaining between them. This CDR3 comprises 15 residues. The CDR3 DNA reads TGTGCCAGCAGCTTAGGACGAGGGGCCTACAATGAGCAGTTCTTC. It is translated as CASSLGRGAYNEQFF.

The rearrangement links TRBV12-3 or TRBV12-4 to TRBJ2-3, with D possibly being TRBD1 (5 bases). The CDR3 has 13 residues. V was pared by 7 bases and J by 2 bases, with 10 bases between. This CDR3 reads CASTRQNTDTQYF. The CDR3 region has the DNA TGTGCCAGCACTAGACAGAACACAGATACGCAGTATTTT.

This clonotype has more than one count but fewer than ten. The CDR3 coding sequence is TGTGCCAGCAGTCATCAGGAGTGGAGTCGAGGCACAGATACGCAGTATTTT. Amino acid sequence: CASSHQEWSRGTDTQYF. The rearrangement joins TRBV28 to TRBJ2-3; D uncertain. This CDR3 is built from 17 residues. The V gene's germline CDR1 is MDHEN and CDR2 SYDVKM. V dropped 5 bases and J dropped 1 base, with 19 bases sitting between them.

The rearrangement uses TRBV27 and TRBJ2-1; 11 positions match TRBD2. Germline trimming cut 6 bases from V and 5 bases from J; bases unmatched to any gene: 6. Germline V lookup: CDR1 MNHEY, CDR2 SMNVEV (reference sequence). This CDR3 region has 15 residues. CDR3 coding DNA: TGTGCCAGCAGCTCACTGACTAGCGGGAACAATGAGCAGTTCTTC. This encodes CASSSLTSGNNEQFF.

The chain is built from TRBV18 and TRBJ2-7; D uncertain. Germline CDR1 KGHSH, CDR2 LQKENI. This CDR3 contains 14 residues. V was cut by 2 bases and J by 2 bases, with 10 bases left in between. CDR3 nucleotides: TGTGCCAGCTCACCAATCGACGGAACCTACGAGCAGTACTTC. Protein: CASSPIDGTYEQYF.

The table lists this clonotype with a count of one. The chain carries TRBV6-2 or TRBV6-3 and TRBJ2-2, with D hard to call. The germline CDR1 and CDR2 sequences are MNHEY and SVGEGT. V was cut by 0 bases and J by 6 bases, with 5 bases left in between. CDR3 size: 13 residues. CDR3 in DNA: TGTGCCAGCAGTTACTCGAAGTCCGGGGAGCTGTTTTTT. It specifies CASSYSKSGELFF.

This clonotype turned up a few times. The chain's CDR3 is CASSLGRSGLAYEQYF. For the CDR3, the DNA is TGTGCCAGCAGCTTAGGCCGTTCGGGACTAGCATACGAGCAGTACTTC. This chain joins TRBV13 and TRBJ2-7; TRBD2 agrees at 9 bases. Germline-derived CDR1 and CDR2 are PRHDT and FYEKMQ (reference sequence). J was trimmed by 4 bases and V by 0 bases; bases with no gene match: 7. This CDR3 contains 16 residues.

This chain connects TRBV7-6 to TRBJ2-7; 8 positions match TRBD1. The germline CDR1 and CDR2 sequences are SGHVS and FNYEAQ. The CDR3 totals 15 residues. After removal of 4 bases from V and 4 bases from J, the junction contained 9 bases not matched to a gene. The CDR3 DNA reads as TGTGCCAGCAGCTCCCCCGGGACAGGATATTACGAGCAGTACTTC. Translated, it gives CASSSPGTGYYEQYF.